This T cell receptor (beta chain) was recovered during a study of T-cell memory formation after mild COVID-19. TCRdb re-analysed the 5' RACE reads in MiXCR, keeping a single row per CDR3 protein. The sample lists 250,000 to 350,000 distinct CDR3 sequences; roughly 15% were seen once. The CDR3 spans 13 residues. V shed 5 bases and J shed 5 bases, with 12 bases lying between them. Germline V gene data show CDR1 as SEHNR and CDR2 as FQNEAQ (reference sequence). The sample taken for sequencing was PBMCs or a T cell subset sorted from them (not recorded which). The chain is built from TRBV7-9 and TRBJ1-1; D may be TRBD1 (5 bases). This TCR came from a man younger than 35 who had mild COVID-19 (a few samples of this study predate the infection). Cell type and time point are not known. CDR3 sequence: CASSEGIGTEAFF. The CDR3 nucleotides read TGTGCCAGCAGCGAGGGGATCGGAACTGAAGCTTTCTTT.